This note documents a single T cell receptor (beta chain) sequence. What it binds is unknown. V dropped 1 base and J dropped 3; count of bases not matched to a gene: 5. The CDR3 length is 16 residues. Germline lookup yields CDR1 SGHDT and CDR2 YYEEEE. The sample comes from a study of CD8 T cells in Susac syndrome. It was negative isolation that provided the CD8+ and CD4+ T cells, whereas TEMRA cells were enriched by FACS. The authors reverse transcribed roughly 0.5 to 1 ug RNA with random hexamers. The CDR3 of TCR beta was amplified by immunoSEQ multiplex PCR across 54 Vbeta and 13 Jbeta. A single record per CDR3 protein comes from TCRdb applying MiXCR to the immunoSEQ multiplex PCR reads. The sample has about 140,000 distinct CDR3 sequences, approximately 94% seen once. Study-wide findings and caveats: The study recognized that its TCR sequencing and HLA analysis covered a relatively small number of individuals.

This receptor was identified in a human donor in good health. Sequencing was performed on CD4+ T cells from PBMCs. The gene calls are TRBV5-6 and TRBJ2-2; 8 positions match TRBD1. The DNA of the CDR3 is TGTGCCAGCAGCTTGCTCGGCAGGGGGCACACCGGGGAGCTGTTTTTT. Its translation: CASSLLGRGHTGELFF.